This TCR beta chain came from a study of OX40 agonist ivuxolimab in advanced cancers. About the research overall: Mean age about 60 years, range 23 to 79; 82.7% male. Prior anti-PD-1, anti-PD-L1 or anti-CTLA-4 therapy did not bar entry, and roughly 40% had some.

Sequencing used immunoSEQ multiplex PCR; TCRdb keeps in-frame clones, though not all of them. Of about 26,000 clones listed, more than 80% are singletons. The material was CD4+ or CD8+ T cells sorted from blood, obtained in a trial of the OX40 agonist ivuxolimab. This TCR was recovered from an adult with an advanced solid tumor such as melanoma, head and neck, liver or kidney cancer.

CDR3 amino acids: CASSPDRYSGGRETQYF. DNA for the CDR3: TGTGCCAGCAGCCCAGACAGGTACAGTGGAGGACGAGAGACCCAGTACTTC. This chain uses TRBV7-7 with TRBJ2-5, with D possibly matching TRBD1 (6 bases). The CDR3 extends over 17 amino acids. Germline V gene lookup returns CDR1 SSHAT and CDR2 FNYEAQ (reference sequence). V lost 5 bases and J 4 bases, leaving 23 bases between the germline ends.